The rows below give T cell receptor beta chains drawn from one sample of a study of cytomegalovirus exposure and HLA in healthy donors. Sequencing used immunoSEQ multiplex PCR; TCRdb keeps in-frame clones, though not all of them. The sample includes tens of thousands of clones, roughly 95% of them seen just once. The sequenced sample consisted of PBMCs. The source of these receptors is a man between 18 and 35 years old in good health and CMV-seropositive. The CDR3 runs from the conserved cysteine through the conserved F or W. Fields, in order: D gene, clone size, V gene, J gene, CDR3 DNA, CDR3 protein. A D gene is named only where the DNA matches it firmly. Size values are once, few and many counts, or a class for expanded clones, and some rows have none.

>.|.|TRBV5-1|TRBJ1-4
TGCGCCAGCAGCGAGAACCCGGGGATAAATGAAAAACTGTTTTTT
CASSENPGINEKLFF
>TRBD2|.|TRBV7-9|TRBJ2-5
TGTGCCAGCAGCCCTCGGCAACTAGCGGGAGCGCAGACCCAGTACTTC
CASSPRQLAGAQTQYF
>.|.|TRBV7-9|TRBJ2-5
TGTGCCAGCAGCTTAGCGGGAGTGGAAGAGACCCAGTACTTC
CASSLAGVEETQYF
>.|once|TRBV10-2|TRBJ1-3
TGCGCCACATTGGACAGAGGAAACACCATATATTTT
CATLDRGNTIYF
>TRBD1|.|TRBV27|TRBJ1-2
TGTGCCAGCAGCCGGGACAGGGGGTATGGCTACACCTTC
CASSRDRGYGYTF
>TRBD1|few|TRBV2|TRBJ2-1
TGTGCCAGCAGTGTGGACAGGAATGAGCAGTTCTTC
CASSVDRNEQFF
>TRBD2|.|TRBV12-5|TRBJ2-1
TGTGCTAGTGGTTTGGGCAAGAAAGCAAGCGGGAGTTCCTACAATGAGCAGTTCTTC
CASGLGKKASGSSYNEQFF
>TRBD2|.|TRBV19|TRBJ2-7
TGTGCCAGTAGTATAACAAGCGGGGCCTACGAGCAGTACTTC
CASSITSGAYEQYF
>TRBD1|.|TRBV6-1|TRBJ1-1
TGTGCCAGCAGTGAACGGAAGTGGGACAGGTTTTTCTTT
CASSERKWDRFFF
>.|.|TRBV14|TRBJ2-5
TGTGCCAGCAGCCAATCTAGGGAGCGGGAGACCCAGTACTTC
CASSQSRERETQYF
>TRBD1|.|TRBV27|TRBJ1-5
TGTGCCAGCAGAGGACAGGGGATGGTGGGCAATCAGCCCCAGCATTTT
CASRGQGMVGNQPQHF